This T cell receptor beta chain was captured in a study of blood T cells in healthy people across ages. Then a second PCR, running about 6 to 12 cycles, was carried out with a sample-barcoded 5' primer and a J-beta primer mix. Each CDR3 protein gets one entry after TCRdb re-called the 5' RACE reads with MiXCR. Of some 690,000 distinct CDR3 sequences in the sample, roughly 20% were seen once. The CDR3 is 15 residues long. J lost 1 base, V lost 5 bases, and 7 bases had no gene match. Germline V CDR1 and CDR2: SGHRS, YFSETQ. The TCR sequence derives from an older man in good health. Sequences were obtained from blood. The chain carries TRBV5-1 and TRBJ1-1, with 8 bases matching TRBD1. CDR3 in DNA: TGCGCCAGCAGAGAGAGGACAGGGAAGAACACTGAAGCTTTCTTT. Translating gives CASRERTGKNTEAFF.